A single sample gave rise to the 31 T cell receptor beta chains below, sequenced in a study of T cell responses to AZD1222 COVID-19 vaccine. Sequenced by immunoSEQ multiplex PCR; TCRdb stores in-frame clones only, minus some. The table shows approximately 150,000 clones, with over 80% occurring only once. Sample: peripheral blood, taken on day 0 of AZD1222 vaccination. The source of these receptors is an adult in good health.

The J gene is TRBJ1-1, the V gene TRBV7-9, with 9 bases fitting TRBD1. Germline-derived CDR1 and CDR2 are SEHNR and FQNEAQ (reference sequence). V was clipped by 5 bases and J by 2 bases; unmatched bases: 12. The CDR3 length is 17 residues. The CDR3 DNA sequence: TGTGCCAGCAGCCAGAACAGGGGGCTGTTAGAAAACACTGAAGCTTTCTTT. The encoded protein is CASSQNRGLLENTEAFF.

The rearrangement links TRBV6-5 to TRBJ2-7, with D hard to call. The length of the CDR3 is 14 residues. CDR1 and CDR2 from the germline V gene are MNHEY and SVGAGI. Deletions cut 5 bases from V and 5 bases from J, with 16 bases between. In DNA, the CDR3 is TGTGCCAGCAGTAAAAAACCGCAGTCCAACGAGCAGTACTTC. This translates into CASSKKPQSNEQYF.

The rearrangement uses TRBV2 and TRBJ1-6; tentative D call: TRBD1 (5 bases). CDR1 and CDR2 from the germline V gene are SNHLY and FYNNEI. Trimming pared 7 bases from V and 8 bases from J, leaving 18 bases between. This CDR3 has 15 residues. The CDR3 region has the DNA TGTGCCAGCACCCCGATGGGCAGGGCAGATTCACCCCTCCACTTT. Translated, it gives CASTPMGRADSPLHF.

The chain is built from TRBV11-2 and TRBJ2-7, with no clear D. The germline V gene has CDR1 SGHAT and CDR2 FQNNGV. CDR3 length: 11 residues. The V and J ends lost 5 bases and 3 bases respectively, with 5 bases between them. Written as DNA, the CDR3 is TGTGCCAGCAGCCACTACTACGAGCAGTACTTC. Its protein is CASSHYYEQYF.

The V call is TRBV28, the J call TRBJ1-2; 7 bases align to TRBD1. The CDR3 sequence is 15 residues long. The V gene end was trimmed by 2 bases and the J gene end by 8 bases; junction bases not matched to a gene: 11. Per germline, CDR1 MDHEN and CDR2 SYDVKM. The DNA of the CDR3 is TGTGCCAGCAGTTTACCCGACAGGGTTGGAATCGGCTACACCTTC. This sequence encodes CASSLPDRVGIGYTF.

Written as DNA, the CDR3 is TGTGCCAGCAGCCTTTCACAGGGGAAAGCTTTCTTT. Its protein product is CASSLSQGKAFF. The chain couples TRBV28 to TRBJ1-1; 7 nucleotides agree with TRBD1. V gave up 6 bases and J gave up 9 bases; unmatched junction bases: 7. The CDR3 totals 12 residues. Germline V gives CDR1 MDHEN, CDR2 SYDVKM.

The chain couples TRBV19 to TRBJ1-2, with 9 bases lining up with TRBD1. V dropped 8 bases and J dropped 8; count of bases not matched to a gene: 15. In germline, CDR1 is LNHDA, CDR2 SQIVND (reference sequence). The CDR3 covers 15 residues. The CDR3 coding sequence is TGTGCCAGTTCCCTCTCCCAACGGACAGGGGAGGGCTACACCTTC. Translation gives CASSLSQRTGEGYTF.

This clone appeared once. The V gene is TRBV2, the J gene TRBJ1-2; maybe TRBD1 (6 bases). Trimming removed 7 bases from V and 9 bases from J, with 18 bases in between. The CDR3 totals 13 residues. CDR1 is SNHLY and CDR2 is FYNNEI in the germline V gene. The CDR3 loop is CASKSGGLESYTF. The CDR3 DNA reads as TGTGCCAGCAAGTCTGGGGGGCTAGAAAGCTACACCTTC.

This clone has a single count. The CDR3 nucleotides are TGTGCCAGCAGCTTAGACGGGACAGGGGGTTCACCCCTCCACTTT. This codes for CASSLDGTGGSPLHF. V is TRBV7-2 and J is TRBJ1-6, with 11 bases fitting TRBD1. The CDR3 extends over 15 amino acids. V lost 1 base and J lost 9; bases outside the gene matches: 2. CDR1 is SGHTA, CDR2 FQGNSA, per germline.

The J gene is TRBJ1-2, the V gene TRBV28; D may be TRBD1 (6 bases). With 6 bases removed from V and 2 bases from J, the gap between germline ends came to 16 bases. Germline CDR1 MDHEN, CDR2 SYDVKM. The CDR3 sequence is 15 residues long. The CDR3 spells CASSRGGVANYGYTF. The CDR3 nucleotides read TGTGCCAGCAGCCGAGGGGGGGTGGCGAACTATGGCTACACCTTC.

The chain has TRBV13 and TRBJ1-1; possible D gene TRBD1, 5 bases. Germline V lookup: CDR1 PRHDT, CDR2 FYEKMQ (reference sequence). This CDR3 has 15 amino acids. The V gene lost 0 bases and the J gene lost 6 bases, with 14 bases spanning the gap. DNA for the CDR3: TGTGCCAGCAGCTTAGGCAGCAGGGTAGGACCTGAAGCTTTCTTT. Protein product: CASSLGSRVGPEAFF.

The J gene is TRBJ2-1, the V gene TRBV13; D gene unclear. Germline V gene lookup returns CDR1 PRHDT and CDR2 FYEKMQ (reference sequence). Trimming took off 5 bases at V and 0 bases at J, with 14 bases between the two ends. This CDR3 region has 16 residues. CDR3 DNA sequence: TGTGCCAGCAGCCCCCCGCCTCGGAGCTCCTACAATGAGCAGTTCTTC. Protein sequence: CASSPPPRSSYNEQFF.

The chain links TRBV5-4 to TRBJ2-4; tentatively, D is TRBD1 (6 bases). The germline gives CDR1 SGHNT, CDR2 YYREEE (reference sequence). CDR3 length equals 15 residues. V lost 1 base to trimming and J lost 8 bases, with 16 bases between them. As DNA, the CDR3 is TGTGCCAGCAGCTTGAGTACAGGGTGGTTGGACATTCAGTACTTC. Translation gives CASSLSTGWLDIQYF.

The CDR3 sequence is CASSYETGGSNTEAFF. The CDR3 bases are TGTGCCAGCAGTTATGAAACAGGGGGGTCGAACACTGAAGCTTTCTTT. The rearrangement uses TRBV6-2 or TRBV6-3 and TRBJ1-1, with 8 bases aligning to TRBD1. The CDR3 has 16 amino acids. Germline V gene sequence: CDR1 MNHEY, CDR2 SVGEGT. J gave up 1 base and V 3 bases, and 7 bases lay outside the gene matches.

A note on this clone: Other DNA sequences in the sample encode the same CDR3. V usage is TRBV7-3 and J usage is TRBJ2-7; 7 nucleotides match TRBD2. The CDR3 length is 13 residues. Losses at the gene ends were 1 base for V and 5 bases for J; bases not matched to a gene: 2. Germline values: CDR1 SGHTA, CDR2 FQGTGA. CDR3 nucleotide sequence: TGTGCCAGCAGCTTAAGAGGGAGGGACGAGCAGTACTTC. Encoded protein: CASSLRGRDEQYF.

The chain links TRBV2 to TRBJ1-5; TRBD1 agrees at 7 bases. The CDR3 length is 14 residues. The V and J ends lost 2 bases and 7 bases, in that order; junction bases with no gene match: 5. The germline V gene has CDR1 SNHLY and CDR2 FYNNEI. CDR3 sequence (DNA): TGTGCCAGCAGTGAAAACAGGGGAGGGCAGCCCCAGCATTTT. As protein: CASSENRGGQPQHF. The full variable domain, with the rest looked up from reference TRBV2 and TRBJ1-5, is EPEVTQTPSHQVTQMGQEVILRCVPISNHLYFYWYRQILGQKVEFLVSFYNNEISEKSEIFDDQFSVERPDGSNFTLKIRSTKLEDSAMYFCASSENRGGQPQHFGDGTRLSIL.

This chain links TRBV5-1 with TRBJ1-3; D may be TRBD1 (6 bases). This CDR3 region has 15 residues. Trimming removed 0 bases at V and 4 bases at J, with 11 bases between. Germline V gives CDR1 SGHRS, CDR2 YFSETQ. This CDR3 reads CASSLEGTRGNTIYF. The CDR3 DNA follows: TGCGCCAGCAGCTTGGAGGGGACAAGAGGAAACACCATATATTTT.

The rearrangement joins TRBV24-1 to TRBJ1-5, with 10 bases fitting TRBD1. The ends lost 4 bases at V and 6 bases at J; junction bases unmatched: 8. The CDR3 runs to 16 residues. Germline V gene lookup returns CDR1 KGHDR and CDR2 SFDVKD. In DNA, the CDR3 is TGTGCCACCAGTGACCCGGGACAGGGGATCGGTCAGCCCCAGCATTTT. Amino acid sequence: CATSDPGQGIGQPQHF.

With respect to this clone: At one of its ends the junction is not consistent with the germline gene, which may arise from a read error. The J gene is TRBJ2-7, the V gene TRBV28; 7 bases are shared with TRBD1. Germline V gives CDR1 MDHEN, CDR2 SYDVKM. The CDR3 sequence is 15 residues long. The CDR3 bases are TGTACCAGCAGAGTACAGGGGCAAAGCTCCTACGAGCAGTACTTC. It translates to CTSRVQGQSSYEQYF.

The CDR3 spells CASTGGALNTEAFF. CDR3 coding DNA: TGTGCCAGCACGGGAGGGGCCTTGAACACTGAAGCTTTCTTT. This chain joins TRBV2 and TRBJ1-1, with D perhaps matching TRBD1 (5 bases). Trimming stripped 7 bases from V and 0 bases from J, with 12 bases between. The CDR3 has 14 residues. Per germline, CDR1 SNHLY and CDR2 FYNNEI.

The chain couples TRBV28 to TRBJ2-2, with D perhaps matching TRBD1 (6 bases). The V end was cut by 6 bases, the J end by 4 bases, with 15 bases between. The CDR3 spans 15 residues. Germline V lookup: CDR1 MDHEN, CDR2 SYDVKM. CDR3 loop: CASRFTRGVTGELFF. CDR3 DNA sequence: TGTGCCAGCAGATTCACCAGGGGAGTCACCGGGGAGCTGTTTTTT.

The CDR3 sequence: CASSRFVLAGGYNEQFF. CDR3 DNA: TGTGCCAGCTCGCGGTTCGTCCTAGCGGGAGGCTACAATGAGCAGTTCTTC. The chain links TRBV18 to TRBJ2-1; 11 nucleotides agree with TRBD2. The J segment lost 3 bases and the V segment lost 6 bases, leaving 10 bases of the junction unmatched. CDR3 length: 17 amino acids. Per the germline V gene, CDR1 is KGHSH and CDR2 is LQKENI.

The gene calls are TRBV6-2 or TRBV6-3 and TRBJ2-2; D unresolved. With 5 bases removed from V and 4 bases from J, the gap between germline ends came to 8 bases. Germline V CDR1 and CDR2: MNHEY, SVGEGT. This CDR3 spans 13 amino acids. The CDR3 reads CASSTLVTGELFF. The DNA of the CDR3 is TGTGCCAGCAGTACCTTAGTCACCGGGGAGCTGTTTTTT.

The V gene is TRBV28, the J gene TRBJ2-7; 9 bases fit TRBD1. The germline V gene encodes CDR1 MDHEN and CDR2 SYDVKM. CDR3 length: 15 amino acids. Unmatched junction bases numbered 7, after V lost 5 bases and J lost 2 bases. The CDR3 DNA is TGTGCCAGCAGTCCCGGGACAGGGCCCCCCTACGAGCAGTACTTC. As protein: CASSPGTGPPYEQYF.

The V and J genes are TRBV7-2 and TRBJ1-1, with 7 nucleotides matching TRBD1. The CDR3 totals 15 residues. Looked up from germline, CDR1 is SGHTA and CDR2 is FQGNSA. The junction had 11 bases not matched to a gene; V was cut back by 7 bases and J by 3 bases. CDR3 sequence: CASTALRGGHTEAFF. DNA for the CDR3: TGTGCCAGCACCGCTTTACGAGGGGGCCACACTGAAGCTTTCTTT.

The chain links TRBV9 to TRBJ1-1; 9 positions agree with TRBD1. This CDR3 contains 15 residues. From germline, CDR1 is SGDLS and CDR2 YYNGEE. The J segment lost 4 bases and the V segment lost 4 bases, leaving 8 bases of the junction unmatched. CDR3 nucleotide sequence: TGTGCCAGCAGCCCACGGGACAGGGCTATCACTGAAGCTTTCTTT. This encodes CASSPRDRAITEAFF.

The chain has TRBV7-3 and TRBJ2-1, with D unresolved. V shed 6 bases and J shed 9 bases, with 12 bases lying between them. This CDR3 has 12 amino acids. Per germline, CDR1 SGHTA and CDR2 FQGTGA. In DNA, the CDR3 is TGTGCCAGCAGGTATAGCAGGAGTGAGCAGTTCTTC. It yields the protein CASRYSRSEQFF.

A single count supports this clone. CDR3 sequence reads: CASSQTYNSPLHF. In DNA form, the CDR3 reads TGCGCCAGCAGCCAGACATATAATTCACCCCTCCACTTT. The chain is built from TRBV4-3 and TRBJ1-6, with D unresolved. V dropped 3 bases and J dropped 4 bases, with 4 bases sitting between them. Germline-derived CDR1 and CDR2 are LGHNA and YSLEER. The CDR3 sequence is 13 residues long.

The V call is TRBV5-1, the J call TRBJ1-4, with 10 bases lining up with TRBD1. Germline CDR1 SGHRS, CDR2 YFSETQ. Trimming at V came to 10 bases and at J to 5 bases, leaving 8 bases not matched to a gene. The CDR3 is 14 amino acids. The chain's CDR3 is CASADRGKNEKLFF. The CDR3 region has the DNA TGCGCCTCCGCGGACAGGGGGAAAAATGAAAAACTGTTTTTT.

This chain uses TRBV4-1 with TRBJ2-4, with D tentatively TRBD2 (6 bases). Germline CDR1 and CDR2: MGHRA and YSYEKL. CDR3 length: 17 amino acids. The germline V and J ends were trimmed by 6 bases and 3 bases, with 21 bases remaining between them. The CDR3 DNA reads TGCGCCAGCAGTCACAAGATACAAGGGAGGTTCAAAAACATTCAGTACTTC. Residues: CASSHKIQGRFKNIQYF.

This sequence joins TRBV7-2 and TRBJ2-7, with unresolved D. V was shortened by 3 bases and J by 5 bases, with 8 bases between the two germline ends. CDR1 and CDR2 from the germline V gene are SGHTA and FQGNSA. The CDR3 extends over 12 amino acids. In DNA, the CDR3 is TGTGCCAGCAGCTTGATACGGGACGAGCAGTACTTC. Amino acids: CASSLIRDEQYF.